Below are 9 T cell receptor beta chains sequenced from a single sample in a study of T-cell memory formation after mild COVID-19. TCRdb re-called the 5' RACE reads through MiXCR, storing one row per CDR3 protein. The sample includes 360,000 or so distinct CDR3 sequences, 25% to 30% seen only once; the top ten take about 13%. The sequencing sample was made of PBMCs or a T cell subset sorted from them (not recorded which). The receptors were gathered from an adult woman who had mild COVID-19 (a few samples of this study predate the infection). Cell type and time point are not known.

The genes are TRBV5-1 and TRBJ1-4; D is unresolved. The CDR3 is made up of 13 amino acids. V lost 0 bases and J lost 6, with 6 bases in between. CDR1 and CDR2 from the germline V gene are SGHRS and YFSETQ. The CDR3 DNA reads TGCGCCAGCAGCTTGGGGGAGCATGAAAAACTGTTTTTT. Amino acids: CASSLGEHEKLFF.

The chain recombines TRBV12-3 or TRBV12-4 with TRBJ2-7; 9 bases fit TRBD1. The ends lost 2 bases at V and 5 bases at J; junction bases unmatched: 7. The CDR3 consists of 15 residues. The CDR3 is CASSLFGTGIDEQYF. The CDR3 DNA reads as TGTGCCAGCAGTTTATTCGGGACAGGGATCGACGAGCAGTACTTC.

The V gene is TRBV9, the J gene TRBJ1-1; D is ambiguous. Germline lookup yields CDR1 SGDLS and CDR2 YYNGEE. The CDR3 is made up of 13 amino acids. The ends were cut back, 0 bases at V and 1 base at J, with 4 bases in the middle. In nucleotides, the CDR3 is TGTGCCAGCAGCGTAGAATCGAACACTGAAGCTTTCTTT. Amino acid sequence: CASSVESNTEAFF.

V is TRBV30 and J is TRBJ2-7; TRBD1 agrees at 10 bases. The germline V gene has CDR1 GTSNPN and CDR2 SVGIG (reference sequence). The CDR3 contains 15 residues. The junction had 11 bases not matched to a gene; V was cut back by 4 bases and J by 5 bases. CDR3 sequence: CAWTEGTGVSDEQYF. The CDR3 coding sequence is TGTGCCTGGACCGAGGGGACAGGGGTTTCGGACGAGCAGTACTTC.

The CDR3 here is CASSPTSFGRNEQFF. Written as DNA, the CDR3 is TGTGCCAGCAGCCCGACTAGCTTCGGGCGCAATGAGCAGTTCTTC. V gene TRBV11-3 combines with J gene TRBJ2-1; 7 bases are shared with TRBD2. Germline CDR1 and CDR2: SGHNT and YENEEA. The CDR3 is 15 residues long. The ends lost 5 bases at V and 6 bases at J; junction bases unmatched: 10.

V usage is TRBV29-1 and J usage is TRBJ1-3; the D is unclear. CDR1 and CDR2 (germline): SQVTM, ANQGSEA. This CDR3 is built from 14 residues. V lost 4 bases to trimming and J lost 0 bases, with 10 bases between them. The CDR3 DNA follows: TGCAGCGTTGTTCCACAGAACTCTGGAAACACCATATATTTT. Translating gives CSVVPQNSGNTIYF. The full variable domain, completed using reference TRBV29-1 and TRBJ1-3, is SAVISQKPSRDICQRGTSLTIQCQVDSQVTMMFWYRQQPGQSLTLIATANQGSEATYESGFVIDKFPISRPNLTFSTLTVSNMSPEDSSIYLCSVVPQNSGNTIYFGEGSWLTVV.

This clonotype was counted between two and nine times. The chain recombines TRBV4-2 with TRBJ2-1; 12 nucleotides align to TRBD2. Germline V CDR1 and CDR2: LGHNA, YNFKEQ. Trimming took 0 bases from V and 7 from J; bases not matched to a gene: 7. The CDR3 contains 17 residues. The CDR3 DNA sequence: TGTGCCAGCAGCCAAGATCTAGCGGGAGGGAGGCAAAATGAGCAGTTCTTC. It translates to CASSQDLAGGRQNEQFF.

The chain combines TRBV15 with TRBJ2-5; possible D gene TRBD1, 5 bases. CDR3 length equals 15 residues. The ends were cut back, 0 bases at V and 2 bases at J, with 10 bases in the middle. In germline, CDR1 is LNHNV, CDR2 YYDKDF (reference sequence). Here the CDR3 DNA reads TGTGCCACCAGCAGAGATCGACAGCGACAAGAGACCCAGTACTTC. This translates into CATSRDRQRQETQYF.

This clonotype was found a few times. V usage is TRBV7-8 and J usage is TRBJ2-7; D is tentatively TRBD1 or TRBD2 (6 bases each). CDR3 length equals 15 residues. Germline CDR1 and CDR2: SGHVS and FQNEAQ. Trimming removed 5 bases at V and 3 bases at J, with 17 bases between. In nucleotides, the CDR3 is TGTGCCAGCAGCACCAGCTGGAGGGGGGACTACGAGCAGTACTTC. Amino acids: CASSTSWRGDYEQYF.